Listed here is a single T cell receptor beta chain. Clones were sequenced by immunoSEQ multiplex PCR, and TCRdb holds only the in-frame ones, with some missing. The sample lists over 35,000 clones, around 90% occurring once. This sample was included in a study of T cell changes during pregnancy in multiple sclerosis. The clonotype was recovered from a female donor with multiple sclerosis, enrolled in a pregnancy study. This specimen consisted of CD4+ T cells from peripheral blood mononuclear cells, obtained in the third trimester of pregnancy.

CDR3 in amino acids: CASSSASGGLPDTQYF. In DNA, the CDR3 is TGTGCCAGCAGTTCGGCTAGCGGGGGGCTTCCGGATACGCAGTATTTT. The genes are TRBV28 and TRBJ2-3; 11 bases match TRBD2. Germline assignment: CDR1 MDHEN and CDR2 SYDVKM. With V trimmed by 4 bases and J by 6 bases, 9 bases remained unmatched. This CDR3 has 16 amino acids.